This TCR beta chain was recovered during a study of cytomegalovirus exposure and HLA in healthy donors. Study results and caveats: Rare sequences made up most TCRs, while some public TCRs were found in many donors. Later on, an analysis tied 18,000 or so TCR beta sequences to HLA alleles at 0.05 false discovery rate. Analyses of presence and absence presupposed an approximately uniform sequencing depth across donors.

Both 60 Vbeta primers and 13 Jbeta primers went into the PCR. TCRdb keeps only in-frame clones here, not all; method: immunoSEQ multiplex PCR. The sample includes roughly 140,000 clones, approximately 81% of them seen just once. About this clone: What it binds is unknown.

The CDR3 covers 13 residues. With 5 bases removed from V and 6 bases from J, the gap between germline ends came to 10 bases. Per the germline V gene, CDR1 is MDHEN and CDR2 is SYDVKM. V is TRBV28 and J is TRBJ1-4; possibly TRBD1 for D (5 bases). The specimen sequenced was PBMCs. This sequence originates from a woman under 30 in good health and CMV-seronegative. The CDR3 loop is CASSPGGDEKLFF. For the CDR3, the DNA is TGTGCCAGCAGTCCAGGAGGGGATGAAAAACTGTTTTTT.